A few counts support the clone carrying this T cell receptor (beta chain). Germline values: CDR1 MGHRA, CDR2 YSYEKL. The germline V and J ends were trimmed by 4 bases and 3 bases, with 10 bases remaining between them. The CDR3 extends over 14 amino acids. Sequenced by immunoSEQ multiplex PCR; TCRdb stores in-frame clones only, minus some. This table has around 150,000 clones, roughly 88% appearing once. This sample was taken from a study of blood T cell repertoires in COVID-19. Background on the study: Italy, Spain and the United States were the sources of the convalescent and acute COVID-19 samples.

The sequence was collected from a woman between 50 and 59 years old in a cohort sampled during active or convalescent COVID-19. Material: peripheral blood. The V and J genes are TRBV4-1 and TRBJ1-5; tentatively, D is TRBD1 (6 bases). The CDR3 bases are TGCGCCAGCAGCCTCCGGGACACCAATCAGCCCCAGCATTTT. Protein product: CASSLRDTNQPQHF.